These 30 T cell receptor beta chains were sequenced from one sample in a study of vaccination and CD4 T cells after COVID-19. The Oncomine TCR Beta short-read assay generated sequence data from the DNA of cultured CD4+ T cells. From the PCR reads, TCRdb called clonotypes with MiXCR, one entry per CDR3 protein. The sample has 10,000 to 15,000 distinct CDR3 sequences; around a third are singletons. Treatment specified: roughly 10-day PBMC culture with coronavirus spike peptide pools or control peptides (ViraFEST assay). No antigen is known for these receptors. Source: CD4+ T cells from blood, cultured in vitro, taken before SARS-CoV-2 vaccination. All receptors come from a human donor who received a COVID-19 vaccine.

This clonotype was seen a few times. V and J are TRBV20-1 and TRBJ2-3, with D maybe TRBD2 (6 bases). Trimming removed 3 bases at V and 0 bases at J, with 10 bases between. CDR1 is DFQATT and CDR2 is SNEGSKA in the germline V gene (reference sequence). The CDR3 is 14 residues long. The CDR3 here is CSASSGASTDTQYF. In DNA, the CDR3 is TGCAGTGCTAGTAGCGGAGCTAGCACAGATACGCAGTATTTT.

This clonotype was found a few times. The CDR3: CASSDRYHYTF. CDR3 DNA sequence: TGTGCCAGCAGTGATAGATACCACTACACCTTC. The chain is built from TRBV2 and TRBJ1-2; D gene uncertain. Germline CDR1 reads SNHLY; CDR2 reads FYNNEI. V lost 3 bases and J lost 10, with 9 bases in between. The CDR3 is made up of 11 amino acids. Combining the CDR3 with reference TRBV2 and TRBJ1-2 gives the whole variable domain EPEVTQTPSHQVTQMGQEVILRCVPISNHLYFYWYRQILGQKVEFLVSFYNNEISEKSEIFDDQFSVERPDGSNFTLKIRSTKLEDSAMYFCASSDRYHYTFGSGTRLTVV.

This clonotype has more than one count but fewer than ten. This chain's CDR3 is CASTRQLVDEKLFF. For the CDR3, the DNA is TGTGCCAGTACAAGACAGCTCGTGGATGAAAAACTGTTTTTT. The chain combines TRBV19 with TRBJ1-4, with D possibly TRBD1 on 5 matching bases. The CDR3 totals 14 residues. V was clipped by 7 bases and J by 6 bases, with 15 bases between them. Germline V gene sequence: CDR1 LNHDA, CDR2 SQIVND (reference sequence). The full variable domain, in which reference TRBV19 and TRBJ1-4 provide the parts outside the CDR3, is DGGITQSPKYLFRKEGQNVTLSCEQNLNHDAMYWYRQDPGQGLRLIYYSQIVNDFQKGDIAEGYSVSREKKESFPLTVTSAQKNPTAFYLCASTRQLVDEKLFFGSGTQLSVL.

The table lists this clonotype with a few counts. The genes are TRBV4-1 and TRBJ2-7, with unresolved D. There are 15 residues in the CDR3. V lost 2 bases, J lost 0 bases, and 11 bases lay in between. Per germline, CDR1 MGHRA and CDR2 YSYEKL. CDR3 residues: CASSQTHTSSYEQYF. The CDR3 bases are TGCGCCAGCAGCCAAACGCACACCAGCTCCTACGAGCAGTACTTC.

This chain connects TRBV29-1 to TRBJ2-1, with 10 bases lining up with TRBD2. The CDR3 is made up of 13 amino acids. Trimming took 5 bases from V and 8 from J; bases not matched to a gene: 6. Per the germline V gene, CDR1 is SQVTM and CDR2 is ANQGSEA. The CDR3 nucleotides read TGCAGCGTTAGCGGGGGGGAGGACGATGAGCAGTTCTTC. This sequence encodes CSVSGGEDDEQFF.

This chain links TRBV19 with TRBJ1-3, with D unresolved. Germline CDR1 and CDR2: LNHDA and SQIVND (reference sequence). This CDR3 has 15 residues. Trimming pared 8 bases from V and 0 bases from J, leaving 14 bases between. CDR3 DNA sequence: TGTGCCAGTTCACCCGACCTGAGCTCTGGAAACACCATATATTTT. Protein product: CASSPDLSSGNTIYF.

The J gene is TRBJ2-2, the V gene TRBV24-1; 9 nucleotides align to TRBD1. Germline CDR1 is KGHDR and CDR2 is SFDVKD. The CDR3 has 16 amino acids. V shed 4 bases and J 3 bases; nucleotides not matched to a gene: 5. This CDR3 is CATSETGGADTGELFF. CDR3 in DNA: TGTGCCACCAGTGAGACAGGGGGGGCTGACACCGGGGAGCTGTTTTTT.

This chain uses TRBV19 with TRBJ2-7; possibly TRBD1 for D (5 bases). The V gene's germline CDR1 is LNHDA and CDR2 SQIVND (reference sequence). The ends were cut back, 5 bases at V and 7 bases at J, with 15 bases in the middle. This CDR3 is built from 13 residues. CDR3 sequence: CASSSPGLGEQYF. The CDR3 bases are TGTGCCAGTAGTTCTCCAGGGTTGGGGGAGCAGTACTTC.

This clonotype was counted a few times. V usage is TRBV23-1 and J usage is TRBJ1-2; TRBD1 might be the D (6 bases). TRBV23-1 is classed as an ORF, of uncertain function. Trimming stripped 2 bases from V and 5 bases from J, with 18 bases between. CDR3 length: 16 amino acids. The chain's CDR3 is CASSQGGYRGAYGYTF. The DNA of the CDR3 is TGCGCCAGCAGTCAAGGGGGCTACCGGGGGGCATATGGCTACACCTTC.

V gene TRBV30 combines with J gene TRBJ1-4; D remains unclear. The CDR3 contains 13 residues. V lost 0 bases and J 3 bases, leaving 5 bases between the germline ends. Germline CDR1 and CDR2: GTSNPN and SVGIG (reference sequence). The CDR3 here is CAWSVQPNEKLFF. CDR3 nucleotide sequence: TGTGCCTGGAGTGTACAGCCTAATGAAAAACTGTTTTTT. The whole variable domain, remainder taken from reference TRBV30 and TRBJ1-4, is SQTIHQWPATLVQPVGSPLSLECTVEGTSNPNLYWYRQAAGRGLQLLFYSVGIGQISSEVPQNLSASRPQDRQFILSSKKLLLSDSGFYLCAWSVQPNEKLFFGSGTQLSVL.

By share of the sample, this clonotype is medium-sized. V gene TRBV20-1 combines with J gene TRBJ2-3; D might be TRBD2 (6 bases). The CDR3 is made up of 11 amino acids. The germline gives CDR1 DFQATT, CDR2 SNEGSKA (reference sequence). The CDR3 DNA sequence: TGCGCGACTAGAAGGACAGATACGCAGTATTTT. Its translation is CATRRTDTQYF.

The gene calls are TRBV12-3 or TRBV12-4 and TRBJ2-4; possible D gene TRBD2, 5 bases. V gave up 6 bases and J gave up 8 bases, with 11 bases separating them. The CDR3 contains 12 residues. CDR3 sequence: CASSLRLHIQYF. CDR3 sequence (DNA): TGTGCCAGCAGCCTGAGACTACACATTCAGTACTTC.

This sequence joins TRBV20-1 and TRBJ1-1; D not certain. There are 13 residues in the CDR3. Between the trimmed V and J ends, which lost 6 bases and 3 bases, there was a span of 14 bases. CDR1 is DFQATT and CDR2 is SNEGSKA in the germline V gene (reference sequence). CDR3 in amino acids: CSAQTLRDTEAFF. CDR3 nucleotides: TGCAGTGCCCAGACCCTGAGGGACACTGAAGCTTTCTTT.

This rearrangement joins TRBV25-1 to TRBJ1-6; a weak D match, TRBD1 (6 bases). Per germline, CDR1 MGHDK and CDR2 SYGVNS. The CDR3 consists of 16 residues. V was clipped by 5 bases and J by 7 bases, with 18 bases between them. The CDR3 DNA follows: TGTGCCAGCAGTCCCCCTGGAGGACAGCTGAATTCACCCCTCCACTTT. It codes for CASSPPGGQLNSPLHF.

The chain recombines TRBV15 with TRBJ2-7; a weak D match, TRBD2 (5 bases). The CDR3 is made up of 16 amino acids. Germline V gene data show CDR1 as LNHNV and CDR2 as YYDKDF (reference sequence). V was cut by 0 bases and J by 7 bases, with 19 bases left in between. CDR3 nucleotides: TGTGCCACCAGCAGAGAGCCGTTACCCCGGACGGGGGAGCAGTACTTC. The encoded protein is CATSREPLPRTGEQYF.

The CDR3 here is CSARVRGPGGYTF. The CDR3 nucleotides are TGCAGTGCTCGGGTCAGGGGGCCGGGTGGCTACACCTTC. This chain connects TRBV20-1 to TRBJ1-2; TRBD1 matches 8 bases. V lost 5 bases, J lost 7 bases, and 9 bases stayed unmatched. The CDR3 runs 13 residues. CDR1 and CDR2 (germline): DFQATT, SNEGSKA (reference sequence).

The chain is built from TRBV28 and TRBJ1-2; D is ambiguous. Germline CDR1 MDHEN, CDR2 SYDVKM. The CDR3 has 14 residues. V lost 4 bases and J lost 0, with 9 bases in between. The CDR3 here is CASSYGPTNYGYTF. DNA of the CDR3: TGTGCCAGCAGTTACGGACCCACTAACTATGGCTACACCTTC.

The V and J genes are TRBV2 and TRBJ1-4, with unresolved D. This CDR3 is built from 15 residues. Per germline, CDR1 SNHLY and CDR2 FYNNEI. V lost 5 bases to trimming and J lost 0 bases, with 10 bases between them. CDR3 in amino acids: CASSNDGATNEKLFF. The CDR3 DNA is TGTGCCAGCAGTAATGACGGGGCAACTAATGAAAAACTGTTTTTT.

The chain uses TRBV27 and TRBJ2-7; D remains unclear. Germline CDR1 MNHEY, CDR2 SMNVEV (reference sequence). Trimming shortened V by 8 bases and J by 2 bases, and 13 bases separated the two germline ends. This CDR3 comprises 13 residues. CDR3 sequence (DNA): TGTGCCAGCTGCCCTCGACCGGCCTACGAGCAGTACTTC. It yields the protein CASCPRPAYEQYF.

This clonotype was picked up one time. V is TRBV5-4 and J is TRBJ1-1; no reliable D call. The germline V and J ends were trimmed by 0 bases and 0 bases, with 12 bases remaining between them. This CDR3 is 16 amino acids long. Germline V gene data show CDR1 as SGHNT and CDR2 as YYREEE (reference sequence). The CDR3 reads CASSLEIGVMNTEAFF. Here the CDR3 DNA reads TGTGCCAGCAGCTTGGAAATTGGGGTTATGAACACTGAAGCTTTCTTT.

In regard to this clonotype: The junction shows a germline mismatch at one end, possibly a read error. V and J are TRBV30 and TRBJ2-2; 10 positions match TRBD2. The CDR3 spans 16 residues. From germline, CDR1 is GTSNPN and CDR2 SVGIG (reference sequence). DNA of the CDR3: TGTGCCTGGAGTGTAAAGCGGGGGGGCGGCACCGGGGAGCTGTCTTTT. Its translation is CAWSVKRGGGTGELSF. Based on the CDR3 plus reference TRBV30 and TRBJ2-2, the full variable domain is SQTIHQWPATLVQPVGSPLSLECTVEGTSNPNLYWYRQAAGRGLQLLFYSVGIGQISSEVPQNLSASRPQDRQFILSSKKLLLSDSGFYLCAWSVKRGGGTGELSFGEGSRLTVL.

This chain joins TRBV29-1 and TRBJ2-7, with TRBD1 matching 9 bases. With V trimmed by 3 bases and J by 6 bases, 9 bases remained unmatched. Germline V gives CDR1 SQVTM, CDR2 ANQGSEA. The CDR3 extends over 14 amino acids. CDR3 protein: CSVDGGTGSREQYF. CDR3 bases: TGCAGCGTTGATGGGGGGACAGGGTCGCGCGAGCAGTACTTC.

The V call is TRBV2, the J call TRBJ2-3, with D unresolved. Trimming pared 3 bases from V and 0 bases from J, leaving 13 bases between. Looked up from germline, CDR1 is SNHLY and CDR2 is FYNNEI. This CDR3 region has 16 residues. The CDR3 nucleotides are TGTGCCAGCAGTGACCCGACAAATCCTAGCACAGATACGCAGTATTTT. Translation gives CASSDPTNPSTDTQYF. The full variable domain, rest sourced from reference TRBV2 and TRBJ2-3, is EPEVTQTPSHQVTQMGQEVILRCVPISNHLYFYWYRQILGQKVEFLVSFYNNEISEKSEIFDDQFSVERPDGSNFTLKIRSTKLEDSAMYFCASSDPTNPSTDTQYFGPGTRLTVL.

The rearrangement links TRBV30 to TRBJ1-5, with D possibly matching TRBD1 (5 bases). CDR3 size: 14 residues. V lost 1 base and J 4 bases, leaving 11 bases between the germline ends. Germline V gene data show CDR1 as GTSNPN and CDR2 as SVGIG (reference sequence). The CDR3 loop reads CAWSGGSWNQPQHF. The CDR3, as DNA: TGTGCCTGGAGTGGGGGCTCCTGGAATCAGCCCCAGCATTTT.

The genes are TRBV7-9 and TRBJ1-4; 7 nucleotides agree with TRBD1. The CDR3 has 14 residues. Looked up from germline, CDR1 is SEHNR and CDR2 is FQNEAQ (reference sequence). The ends lost 6 bases at V and 8 bases at J; junction bases unmatched: 9. CDR3 coding DNA: TGTGCCAGCAGTTTACAGGGGACTGGGGAAAAACTGTTTTTT. As protein: CASSLQGTGEKLFF.

The V and J genes are TRBV19 and TRBJ2-3, with 9 positions matching TRBD1. V lost 4 bases to trimming and J lost 8 bases; unmatched junction nucleotides: 4. The CDR3 runs 13 residues. Germline V gives CDR1 LNHDA, CDR2 SQIVND (reference sequence). The CDR3 sequence: CASSRRQGGTQYF. The DNA for the CDR3 is TGTGCCAGTAGTAGAAGACAGGGGGGTACGCAGTATTTT.

The rearrangement links TRBV12-5 to TRBJ1-5; D perhaps matches TRBD1 (5 bases). The CDR3 contains 16 residues. Germline CDR1 is LGHNT and CDR2 is FRNRAP. V was cut by 0 bases and J by 3 bases, with 12 bases left in between. Here the CDR3 DNA reads TGTGCTAGTGGTTTGGTACTAGGGGAGAACAATCAGCCCCAGCATTTT. Amino acids: CASGLVLGENNQPQHF.

Concerning this clonotype itself: One end of the junction fails to match germline, which may point to a read error. The chain has TRBV7-3 and TRBJ1-6, with 12 bases that match TRBD1. This CDR3 contains 15 residues. Germline CDR1 reads SGHTA; CDR2 reads FQGTGA. As DNA, the CDR3 is TGTGTCAGCAGCCAGGGACAGGGGGCGAATTCACCCCTCCACTTT. Translated, it gives CVSSQGQGANSPLHF.

The J gene is TRBJ1-2, the V gene TRBV19; 10 nucleotides align to TRBD1. Germline values: CDR1 LNHDA, CDR2 SQIVND (reference sequence). The CDR3 runs 14 residues. The V segment lost 3 bases and the J segment 4 bases; nucleotides outside the gene matches: 2. The CDR3 sequence: CASSIRDRGYGYTF. The CDR3 DNA sequence: TGTGCCAGTAGTATCCGGGACAGGGGCTATGGCTACACCTTC.

This CDR3 is CASLPHRSGNTIYF. DNA of the CDR3: TGTGCCAGCCTCCCTCACAGATCTGGAAACACCATATATTTT. The V and J genes are TRBV19 and TRBJ1-3; no clear D. The CDR3 is 14 residues long. Trimming removed 9 bases from V and 1 base from J, with 13 bases in between. From germline, CDR1 is LNHDA and CDR2 SQIVND (reference sequence). Looking up the rest from reference TRBV19 and TRBJ1-3 gives the full variable domain: DGGITQSPKYLFRKEGQNVTLSCEQNLNHDAMYWYRQDPGQGLRLIYYSQIVNDFQKGDIAEGYSVSREKKESFPLTVTSAQKNPTAFYLCASLPHRSGNTIYFGEGSWLTVV.